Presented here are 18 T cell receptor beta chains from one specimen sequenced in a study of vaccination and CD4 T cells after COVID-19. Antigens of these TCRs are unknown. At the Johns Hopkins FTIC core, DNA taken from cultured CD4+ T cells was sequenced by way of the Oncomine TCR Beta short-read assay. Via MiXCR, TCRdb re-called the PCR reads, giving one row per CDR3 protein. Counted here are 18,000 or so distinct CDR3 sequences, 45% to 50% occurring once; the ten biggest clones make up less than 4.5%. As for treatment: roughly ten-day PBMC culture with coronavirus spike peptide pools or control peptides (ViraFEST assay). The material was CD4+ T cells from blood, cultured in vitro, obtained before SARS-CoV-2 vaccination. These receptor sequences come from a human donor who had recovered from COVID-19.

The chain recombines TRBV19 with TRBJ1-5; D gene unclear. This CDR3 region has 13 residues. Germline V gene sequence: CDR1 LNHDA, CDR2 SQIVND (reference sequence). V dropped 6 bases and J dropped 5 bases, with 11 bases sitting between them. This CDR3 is CASSRSPYQPQHF. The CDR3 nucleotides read TGTGCCAGTAGCCGTTCCCCGTATCAGCCCCAGCATTTT.

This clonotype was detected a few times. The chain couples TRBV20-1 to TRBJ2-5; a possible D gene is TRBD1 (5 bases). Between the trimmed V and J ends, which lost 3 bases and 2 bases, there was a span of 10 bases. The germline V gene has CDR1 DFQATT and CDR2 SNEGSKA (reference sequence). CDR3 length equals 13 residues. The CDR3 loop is CSASVDRQETQYF. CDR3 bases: TGCAGTGCTAGTGTCGACAGACAAGAGACCCAGTACTTC.

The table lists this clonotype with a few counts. The DNA for the CDR3 is TGTGCCAGCAGTTACTCTGCAGGGGTGGGCTATGGCTACACCTTC. Residues: CASSYSAGVGYGYTF. The J gene is TRBJ1-2, the V gene TRBV6-5; D possibly corresponds to TRBD1 (6 bases). The CDR3 has 15 residues. The V gene lost 0 bases and the J gene lost 4 bases, with 12 bases spanning the gap. Germline V gene data show CDR1 as MNHEY and CDR2 as SVGAGI.

The CDR3 region is CASSFLGYGYTF. In nucleotides, the CDR3 is TGTGCCAGCAGCTTCCTCGGCTATGGCTACACCTTC. V and J are TRBV11-2 and TRBJ1-2; D remains ambiguous. CDR1 is SGHAT and CDR2 is FQNNGV in the germline V gene. The CDR3 is made up of 12 amino acids. V dropped 3 bases and J dropped 4 bases, with 6 bases sitting between them.

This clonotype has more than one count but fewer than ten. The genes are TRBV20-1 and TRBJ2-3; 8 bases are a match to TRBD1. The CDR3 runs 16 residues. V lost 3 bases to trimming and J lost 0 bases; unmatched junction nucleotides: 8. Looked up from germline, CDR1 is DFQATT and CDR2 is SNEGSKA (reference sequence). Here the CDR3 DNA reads TGCAGTGCTAGCCCAGGGGGCGGGATGAGCACAGATACGCAGTATTTT. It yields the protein CSASPGGGMSTDTQYF.

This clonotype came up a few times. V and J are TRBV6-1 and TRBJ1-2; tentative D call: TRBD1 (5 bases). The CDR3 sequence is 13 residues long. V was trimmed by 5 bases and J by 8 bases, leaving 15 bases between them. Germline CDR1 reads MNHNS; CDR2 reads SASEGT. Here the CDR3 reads CASSPQASTGYTF. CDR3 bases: TGTGCCAGCAGTCCACAGGCCAGCACGGGCTACACCTTC.

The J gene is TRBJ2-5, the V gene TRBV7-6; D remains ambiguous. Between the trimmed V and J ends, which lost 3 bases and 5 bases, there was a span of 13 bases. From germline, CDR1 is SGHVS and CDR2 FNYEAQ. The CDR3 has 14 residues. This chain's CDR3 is CASSFGPTGETQYF. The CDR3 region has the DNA TGTGCCAGCAGCTTTGGACCAACTGGGGAGACCCAGTACTTC.

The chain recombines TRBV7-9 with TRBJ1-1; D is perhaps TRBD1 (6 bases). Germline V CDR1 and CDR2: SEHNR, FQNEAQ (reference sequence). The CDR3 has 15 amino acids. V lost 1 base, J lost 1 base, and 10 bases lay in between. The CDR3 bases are TGTGCCAGCAGCTTAGGTCTAGGGGGGAACACTGAAGCTTTCTTT. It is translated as CASSLGLGGNTEAFF.

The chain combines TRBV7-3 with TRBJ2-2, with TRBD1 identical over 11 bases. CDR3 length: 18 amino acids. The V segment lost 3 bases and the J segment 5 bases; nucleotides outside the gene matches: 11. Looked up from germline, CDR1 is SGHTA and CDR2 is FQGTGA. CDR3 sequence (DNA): TGTGCCAGCAGCTTGAACCCCCCGGGACAGGGGGATACCGGGGAGCTGTTTTTT. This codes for CASSLNPPGQGDTGELFF. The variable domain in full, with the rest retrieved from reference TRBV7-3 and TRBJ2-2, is GAGVSQTPSNKVTEKGKYVELRCDPISGHTALYWYRQSLGQGPEFLIYFQGTGAADDSGLPNDRFFAVRPEGSVSTLKIQRTERGDSAVYLCASSLNPPGQGDTGELFFGEGSRLTVL.

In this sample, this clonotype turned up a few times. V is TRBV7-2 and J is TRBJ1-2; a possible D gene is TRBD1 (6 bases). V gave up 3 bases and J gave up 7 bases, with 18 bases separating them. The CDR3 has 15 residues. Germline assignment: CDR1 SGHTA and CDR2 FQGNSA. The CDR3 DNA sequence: TGTGCCAGCAGCTTCAGCTCAGGGGTCAACGCTGGCTACACCTTC. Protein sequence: CASSFSSGVNAGYTF.

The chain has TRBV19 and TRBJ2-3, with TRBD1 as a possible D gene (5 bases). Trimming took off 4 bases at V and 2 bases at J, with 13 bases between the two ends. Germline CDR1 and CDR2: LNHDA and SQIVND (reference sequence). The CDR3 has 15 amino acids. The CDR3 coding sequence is TGTGCCAGTAGTAGGGGCCCGGAGTTCACAGATACGCAGTATTTT. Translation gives CASSRGPEFTDTQYF.

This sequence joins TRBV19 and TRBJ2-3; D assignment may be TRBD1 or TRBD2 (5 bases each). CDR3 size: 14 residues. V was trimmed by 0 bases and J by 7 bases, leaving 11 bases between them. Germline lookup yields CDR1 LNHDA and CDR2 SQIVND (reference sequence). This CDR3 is CASSIDRGAYTQYF. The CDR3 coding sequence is TGTGCCAGTAGTATAGATAGAGGGGCATATACGCAGTATTTT.

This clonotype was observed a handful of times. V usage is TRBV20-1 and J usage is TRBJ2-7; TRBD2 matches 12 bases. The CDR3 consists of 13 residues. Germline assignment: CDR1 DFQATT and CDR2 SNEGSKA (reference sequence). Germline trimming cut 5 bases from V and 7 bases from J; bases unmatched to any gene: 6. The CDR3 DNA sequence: TGCAGTGCTGTCCTAGCGGGGGGGGGAGAGCAGTACTTC. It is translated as CSAVLAGGGEQYF.

The CDR3 coding sequence is TGTGCCAGCAGTTCATCGGGACCTTCTGGCCCGGAGACCCAGTACTTC. Amino acids: CASSSSGPSGPETQYF. This rearrangement joins TRBV28 to TRBJ2-5; perhaps D is TRBD1 or TRBD2 (5 bases each). CDR1 and CDR2 (germline): MDHEN, SYDVKM. Trimming left V 4 bases short and J 5 bases short, with 20 bases between. CDR3 size: 16 residues.

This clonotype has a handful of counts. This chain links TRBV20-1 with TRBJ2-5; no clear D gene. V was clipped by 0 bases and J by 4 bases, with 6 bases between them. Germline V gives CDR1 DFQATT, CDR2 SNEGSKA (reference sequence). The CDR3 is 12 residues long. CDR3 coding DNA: TGCAGTGCTAGAGATTGGGGAGAGACCCAGTACTTC. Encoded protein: CSARDWGETQYF.

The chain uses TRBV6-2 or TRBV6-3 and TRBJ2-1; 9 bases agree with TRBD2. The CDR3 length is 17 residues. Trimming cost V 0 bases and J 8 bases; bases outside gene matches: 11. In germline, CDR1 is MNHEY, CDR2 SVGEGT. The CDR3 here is CASSYSMGLAGSDEQFF. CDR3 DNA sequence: TGTGCCAGCAGTTACTCGATGGGGCTAGCGGGATCCGATGAGCAGTTCTTC.

The CDR3 spells CASSWGQGENSPLHF. Written as DNA, the CDR3 is TGCGCCAGCAGCTGGGGACAGGGCGAGAATTCACCCCTCCACTTT. The J gene is TRBJ1-6, the V gene TRBV5-1; 9 positions match TRBD1. In germline, CDR1 is SGHRS, CDR2 YFSETQ. The CDR3 consists of 15 residues. The junction had 5 bases not matched to a gene; V was cut back by 3 bases and J by 7 bases.

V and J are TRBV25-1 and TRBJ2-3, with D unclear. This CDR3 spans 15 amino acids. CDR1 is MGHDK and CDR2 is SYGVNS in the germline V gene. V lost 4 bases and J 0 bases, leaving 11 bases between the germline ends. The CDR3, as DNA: TGTGCCAGCAGTGGGTATAGTGTTAGCACAGATACGCAGTATTTT. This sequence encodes CASSGYSVSTDTQYF.